This T cell receptor beta chain was sequenced during a study of CD8 T cells in Susac syndrome. The CDR3 totals 16 residues. CDR1 and CDR2 from the germline V gene are SGHRS and YFSETQ. Trimming removed 3 bases from V and 2 bases from J; junction bases left unmatched: 8. An input of roughly 0.5 to 1 ug of RNA was subjected to reverse transcription using random hexamers. Across 54 Vbeta and 13 Jbeta, TCR beta CDR3 was amplified with immunoSEQ multiplex PCR. TCRdb reprocessed the immunoSEQ multiplex PCR reads with MiXCR, giving one entry per CDR3 protein. This table holds 150,000 to 200,000 distinct CDR3 sequences, roughly 95% found once. The authors carried out high-throughput sequencing of TCR beta. They applied it to CD8+ and CD4+ T cells obtained from blood. Controls were healthy donors (matched for age and sex). TEMRA cells were FACS-enriched, while CD8+ and CD4+ T cells were negatively isolated.

The TCR comes from a human donor in good health. Material for sequencing was CD4+ T cells from PBMCs. The chain combines TRBV5-1 with TRBJ2-5; 9 positions match TRBD2. The CDR3: CASSSPRLAAQETQYF. CDR3 DNA: TGCGCCAGCAGCTCACCTAGACTAGCGGCTCAAGAGACCCAGTACTTC.